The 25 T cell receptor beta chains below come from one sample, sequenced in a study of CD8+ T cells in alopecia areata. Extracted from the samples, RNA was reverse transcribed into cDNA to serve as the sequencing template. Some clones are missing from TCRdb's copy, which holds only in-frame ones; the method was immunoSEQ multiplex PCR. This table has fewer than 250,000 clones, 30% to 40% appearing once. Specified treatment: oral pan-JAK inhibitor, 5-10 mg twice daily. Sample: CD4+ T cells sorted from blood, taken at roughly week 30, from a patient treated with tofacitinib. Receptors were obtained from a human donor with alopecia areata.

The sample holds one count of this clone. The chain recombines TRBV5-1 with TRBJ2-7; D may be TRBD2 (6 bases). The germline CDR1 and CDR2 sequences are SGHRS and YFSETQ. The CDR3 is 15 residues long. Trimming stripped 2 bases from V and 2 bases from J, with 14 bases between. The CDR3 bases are TGCGCCAGCAGCTTTGGGGACTTCGAAACCTACGAGCAGTACTTC. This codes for CASSFGDFETYEQYF.

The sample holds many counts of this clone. CDR3 amino acids: CASRVDRAYEQYF. The DNA of the CDR3 is TGTGCCAGCAGGGTGGACAGGGCCTACGAGCAGTACTTC. This chain uses TRBV2 with TRBJ2-7; TRBD1 aligns across 8 bases. The V gene's germline CDR1 is SNHLY and CDR2 FYNNEI. J gave up 2 bases and V 6 bases, and 3 bases lay outside the gene matches. The CDR3 loop spans 13 amino acids.

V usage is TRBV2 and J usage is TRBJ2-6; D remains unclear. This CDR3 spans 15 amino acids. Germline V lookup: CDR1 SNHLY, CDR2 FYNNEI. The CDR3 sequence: CAVRTDPSGANVLTF. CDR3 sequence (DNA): TGTGCAGTCAGGACGGATCCCTCTGGGGCCAACGTCCTGACTTTC.

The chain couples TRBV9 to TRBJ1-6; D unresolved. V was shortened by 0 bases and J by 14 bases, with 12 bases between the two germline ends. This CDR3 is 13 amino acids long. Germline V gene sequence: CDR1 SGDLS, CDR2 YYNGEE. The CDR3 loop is CASSVARVSALHF. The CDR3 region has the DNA TGTGCCAGCAGCGTAGCTCGCGTTTCGGCCCTCCACTTT.

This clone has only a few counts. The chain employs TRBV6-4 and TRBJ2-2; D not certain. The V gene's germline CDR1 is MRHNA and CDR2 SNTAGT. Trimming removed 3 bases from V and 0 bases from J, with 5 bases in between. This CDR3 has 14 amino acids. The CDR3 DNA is TGTGCCAGCAGTGAAGCCGCGAACACCGGGGAGCTGTTTTTT. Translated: CASSEAANTGELFF.

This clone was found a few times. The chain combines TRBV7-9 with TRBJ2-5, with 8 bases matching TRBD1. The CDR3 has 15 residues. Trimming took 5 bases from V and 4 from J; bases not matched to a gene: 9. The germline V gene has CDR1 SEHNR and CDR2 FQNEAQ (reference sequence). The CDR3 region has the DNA TGTGCCAGCAGCCGAAGCAGGGGGCTCGGAGAGACCCAGTACTTC. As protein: CASSRSRGLGETQYF.

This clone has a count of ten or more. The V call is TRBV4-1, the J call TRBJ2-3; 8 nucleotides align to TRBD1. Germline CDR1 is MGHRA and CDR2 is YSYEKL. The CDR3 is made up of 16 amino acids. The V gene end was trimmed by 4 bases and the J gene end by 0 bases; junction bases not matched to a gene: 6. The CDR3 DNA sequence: TGCGCCAGCAGCCCTATGGACAGGGTGAGCACAGATACGCAGTATTTT. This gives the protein CASSPMDRVSTDTQYF.

CDR3 nucleotides: TGTGCCAGCATCACAGGGAGGGTTGAGCAGTTCTTC. Residues: CASITGRVEQFF. This chain uses TRBV2 with TRBJ2-1; D might be TRBD2 (7 bases). Trimming removed 7 bases at V and 9 bases at J, with 13 bases between. The CDR3 consists of 12 residues. The germline V gene has CDR1 SNHLY and CDR2 FYNNEI.

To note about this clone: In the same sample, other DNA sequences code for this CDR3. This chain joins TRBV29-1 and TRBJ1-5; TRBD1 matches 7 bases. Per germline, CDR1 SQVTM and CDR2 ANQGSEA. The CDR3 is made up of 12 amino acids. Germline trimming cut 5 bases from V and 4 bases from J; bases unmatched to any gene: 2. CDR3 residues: CSVKQGNQPQHF. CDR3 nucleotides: TGCAGCGTTAAACAGGGGAATCAGCCCCAGCATTTT.

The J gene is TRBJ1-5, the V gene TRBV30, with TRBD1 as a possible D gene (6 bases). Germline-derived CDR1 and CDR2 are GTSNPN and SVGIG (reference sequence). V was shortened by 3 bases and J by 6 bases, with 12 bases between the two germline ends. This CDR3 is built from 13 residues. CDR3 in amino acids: CAWSRGGTQPQHF. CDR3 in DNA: TGTGCCTGGAGCCGAGGGGGAACTCAGCCCCAGCATTTT.

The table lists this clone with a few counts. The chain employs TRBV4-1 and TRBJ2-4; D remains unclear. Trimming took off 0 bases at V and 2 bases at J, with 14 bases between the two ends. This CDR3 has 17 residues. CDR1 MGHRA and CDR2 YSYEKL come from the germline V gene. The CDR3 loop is CASSQDPEERSKNIQYF. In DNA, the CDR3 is TGCGCCAGCAGCCAAGATCCCGAGGAGAGGTCCAAAAACATTCAGTACTTC.

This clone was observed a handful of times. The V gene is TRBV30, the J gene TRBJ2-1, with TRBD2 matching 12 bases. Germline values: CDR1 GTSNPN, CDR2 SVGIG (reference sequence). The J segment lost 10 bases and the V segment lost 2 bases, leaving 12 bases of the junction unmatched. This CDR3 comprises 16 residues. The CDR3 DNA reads TGTGCCTGGAGTACAGGGCTAGCGGGAGGGGTACGGGAGCAGTTCTTC. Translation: CAWSTGLAGGVREQFF. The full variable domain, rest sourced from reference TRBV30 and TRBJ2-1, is SQTIHQWPATLVQPVGSPLSLECTVEGTSNPNLYWYRQAAGRGLQLLFYSVGIGQISSEVPQNLSASRPQDRQFILSSKKLLLSDSGFYLCAWSTGLAGGVREQFFGPGTRLTVL.

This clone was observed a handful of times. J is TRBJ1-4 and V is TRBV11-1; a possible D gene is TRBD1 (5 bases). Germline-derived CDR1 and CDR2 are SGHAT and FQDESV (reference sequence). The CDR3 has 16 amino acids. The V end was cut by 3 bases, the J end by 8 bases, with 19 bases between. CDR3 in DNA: TGTGCCAGCAGCTTGGAGCTCCGGGGGGTCTCCGAAAAACTGTTTTTT. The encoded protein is CASSLELRGVSEKLFF.

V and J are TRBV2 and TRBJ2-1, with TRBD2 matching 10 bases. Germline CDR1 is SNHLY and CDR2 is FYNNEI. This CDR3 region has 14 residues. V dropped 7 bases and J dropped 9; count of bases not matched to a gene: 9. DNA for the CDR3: TGTGCCAGCATTAGCGGGGGGCCCCGCCGTGAGCAGTTCTTC. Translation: CASISGGPRREQFF.

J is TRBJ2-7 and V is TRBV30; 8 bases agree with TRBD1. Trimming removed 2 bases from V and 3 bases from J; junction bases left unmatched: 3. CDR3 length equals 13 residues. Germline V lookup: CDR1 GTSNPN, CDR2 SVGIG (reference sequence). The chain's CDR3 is CAWSLDRGYEQYF. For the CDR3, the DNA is TGTGCCTGGAGTCTTGACAGGGGCTACGAGCAGTACTTC.

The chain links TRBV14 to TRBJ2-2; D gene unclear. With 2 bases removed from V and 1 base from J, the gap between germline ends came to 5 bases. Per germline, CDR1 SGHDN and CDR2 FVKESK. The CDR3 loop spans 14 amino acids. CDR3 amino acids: CASSQIVNTGELFF. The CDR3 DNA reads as TGTGCCAGCAGCCAAATCGTGAACACCGGGGAGCTGTTTTTT. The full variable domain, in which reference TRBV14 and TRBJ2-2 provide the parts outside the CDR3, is EAGVTQFPSHSVIEKGQTVTLRCDPISGHDNLYWYRRVMGKEIKFLLHFVKESKQDESGMPNNRFLAERTGGTYSTLKVQPAELEDSGVYFCASSQIVNTGELFFGEGSRLTVL.

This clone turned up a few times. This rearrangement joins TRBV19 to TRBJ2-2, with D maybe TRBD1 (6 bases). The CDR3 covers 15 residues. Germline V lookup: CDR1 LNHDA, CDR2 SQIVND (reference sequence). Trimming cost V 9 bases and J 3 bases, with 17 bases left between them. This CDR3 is CASKSGTLDTGELFF. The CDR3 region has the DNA TGTGCCAGCAAATCCGGGACATTAGACACCGGGGAGCTGTTTTTT.

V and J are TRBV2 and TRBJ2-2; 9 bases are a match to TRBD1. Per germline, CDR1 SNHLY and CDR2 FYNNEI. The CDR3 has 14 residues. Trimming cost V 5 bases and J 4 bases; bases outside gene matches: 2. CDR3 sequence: CASSPDRGTGELFF. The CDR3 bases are TGTGCCAGCAGTCCGGACAGGGGCACCGGGGAGCTGTTTTTT.

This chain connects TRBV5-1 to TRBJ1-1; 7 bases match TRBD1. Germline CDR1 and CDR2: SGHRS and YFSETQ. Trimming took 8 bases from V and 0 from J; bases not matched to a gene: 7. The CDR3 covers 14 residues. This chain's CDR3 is CASCRGQMNTEAFF. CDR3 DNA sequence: TGCGCCAGTTGTAGGGGGCAGATGAACACTGAAGCTTTCTTT. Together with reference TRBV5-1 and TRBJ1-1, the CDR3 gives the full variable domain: KAGVTQTPRYLIKTRGQQVTLSCSPISGHRSVSWYQQTPGQGLQFLFEYFSETQRNKGNFPGRFSGRQFSNSRSEMNVSTLELGDSALYLCASCRGQMNTEAFFGQGTRLTVV.

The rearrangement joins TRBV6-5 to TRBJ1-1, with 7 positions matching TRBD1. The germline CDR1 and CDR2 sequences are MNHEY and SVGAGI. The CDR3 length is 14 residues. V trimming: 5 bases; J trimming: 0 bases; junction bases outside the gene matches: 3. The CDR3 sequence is CASSERGLNTEAFF. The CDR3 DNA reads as TGTGCCAGCAGTGAAAGGGGGCTGAACACTGAAGCTTTCTTT.

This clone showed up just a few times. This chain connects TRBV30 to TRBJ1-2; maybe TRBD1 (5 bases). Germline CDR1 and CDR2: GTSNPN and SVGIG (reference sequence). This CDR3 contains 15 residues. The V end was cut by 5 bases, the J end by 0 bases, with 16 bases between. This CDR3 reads CAWEEGNPANYGYTF. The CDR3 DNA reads TGTGCCTGGGAGGAGGGGAACCCAGCTAACTATGGCTACACCTTC.

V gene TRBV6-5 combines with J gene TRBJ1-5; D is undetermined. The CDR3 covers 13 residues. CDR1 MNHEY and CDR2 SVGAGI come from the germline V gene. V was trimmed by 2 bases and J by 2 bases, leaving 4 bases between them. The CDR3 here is CASSYNGNQPQHF. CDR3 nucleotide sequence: TGTGCCAGCAGTTACAACGGCAATCAGCCCCAGCATTTT.

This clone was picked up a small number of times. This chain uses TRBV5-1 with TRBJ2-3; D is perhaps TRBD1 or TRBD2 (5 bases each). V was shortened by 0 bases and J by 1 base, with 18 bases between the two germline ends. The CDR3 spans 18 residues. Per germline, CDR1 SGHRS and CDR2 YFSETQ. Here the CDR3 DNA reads TGCGCCAGCAGCTTGGGACTACAGACCTCGGGACGCACAGATACGCAGTATTTT. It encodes CASSLGLQTSGRTDTQYF.

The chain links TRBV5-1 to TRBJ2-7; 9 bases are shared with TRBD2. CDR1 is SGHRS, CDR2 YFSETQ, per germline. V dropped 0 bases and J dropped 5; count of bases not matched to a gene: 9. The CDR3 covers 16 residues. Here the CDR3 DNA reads TGCGCCAGCAGCTTGGGGTACGCTAGCGGGATCAACGAGCAGTACTTC. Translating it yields CASSLGYASGINEQYF.

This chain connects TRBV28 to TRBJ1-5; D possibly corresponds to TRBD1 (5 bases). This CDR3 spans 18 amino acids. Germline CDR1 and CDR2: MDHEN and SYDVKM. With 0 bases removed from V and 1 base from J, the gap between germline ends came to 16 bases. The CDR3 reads CASSLWDFRGFSNQPQHF. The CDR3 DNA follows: TGTGCCAGCAGTTTATGGGATTTTCGGGGGTTCAGCAATCAGCCCCAGCATTTT.